This T cell receptor beta chain was observed in a study of T cell changes during pregnancy in multiple sclerosis. CDR3 length equals 14 residues. V was pared by 4 bases and J by 2 bases, with 12 bases between. CDR1 and CDR2 from the germline V gene are SGHRS and YFSETQ. The assay was immunoSEQ multiplex PCR, and TCRdb's table has in-frame clones only and misses some. This sample has about 71,000 clones, with around 90% found just once. The input for sequencing was peripheral blood, taken in the third trimester of pregnancy. This clonotype was obtained from a female donor with multiple sclerosis, enrolled in a pregnancy study. This chain joins TRBV5-1 and TRBJ1-2; D is uncertain. The CDR3 DNA sequence: TGCGCCAGCAGCCCTCGCGCCCTGAACTATGGCTACACCTTC. Amino acid sequence: CASSPRALNYGYTF. Based on the CDR3 plus reference TRBV5-1 and TRBJ1-2, the full variable domain is KAGVTQTPRYLIKTRGQQVTLSCSPISGHRSVSWYQQTPGQGLQFLFEYFSETQRNKGNFPGRFSGRQFSNSRSEMNVSTLELGDSALYLCASSPRALNYGYTFGSGTRLTVV.